This T cell receptor (beta chain) was sequenced during a study of shared clonotypes between healthy human individuals. Naive CD4+ cells were CD45RA-selected; the remaining cells were memory. Measured with immunoSEQ multiplex PCR; TCRdb has only the in-frame clones, and not every one. The table has over a million clones, about 96% seen once. Trimming cost V 6 bases and J 0 bases, with 3 bases left between them. Germline V gene lookup returns CDR1 SNHLY and CDR2 FYNNEI. This CDR3 is 12 amino acids long. The clonotype was recovered from a young man in good health. Sequencing was carried out using naive CD4+ T cells sorted from blood. Subset indicated: CD45RA+ positively selected. V gene TRBV2 combines with J gene TRBJ2-1; D is unclear. The CDR3 DNA reads TGTGCCAGCAGGCCCTCCTACAATGAGCAGTTCTTC. As protein: CASRPSYNEQFF.